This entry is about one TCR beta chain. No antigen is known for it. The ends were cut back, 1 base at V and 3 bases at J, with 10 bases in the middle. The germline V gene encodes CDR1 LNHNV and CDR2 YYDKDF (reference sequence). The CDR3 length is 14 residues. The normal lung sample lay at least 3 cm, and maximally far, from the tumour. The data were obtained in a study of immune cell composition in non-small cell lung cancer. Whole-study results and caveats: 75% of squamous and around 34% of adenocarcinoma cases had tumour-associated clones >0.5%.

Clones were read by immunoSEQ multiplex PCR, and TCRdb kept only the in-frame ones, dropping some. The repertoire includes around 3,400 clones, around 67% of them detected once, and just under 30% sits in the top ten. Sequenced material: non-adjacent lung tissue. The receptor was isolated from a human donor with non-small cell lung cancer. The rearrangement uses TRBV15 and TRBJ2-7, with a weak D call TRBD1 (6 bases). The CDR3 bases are TGTGCCACCAGCAGAGTTGACAGGATCTACGAGCAGTACTTC. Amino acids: CATSRVDRIYEQYF.